This T cell receptor beta chain was sequenced in a study of T cell responses to AZD1222 COVID-19 vaccine. V trimming: 5 bases; J trimming: 6 bases; junction bases outside the gene matches: 6. Germline CDR1 and CDR2: KGHDR and SFDVKD. This CDR3 contains 13 residues. Sequencing used immunoSEQ multiplex PCR; TCRdb keeps in-frame clones, though not all of them. The table has 70,000 to 95,000 clones, approximately 91% seen once; the top ten hold less than 9%. This specimen consisted of peripheral blood, obtained 28 days after the second AZD1222 dose. The TCR originated in an adult who received the AZD1222 COVID-19 vaccine. This chain uses TRBV24-1 with TRBJ2-7, with 7 bases fitting TRBD1. CDR3 region: CATSATGYVEQYF. CDR3 DNA: TGTGCCACCAGTGCGACAGGGTACGTCGAGCAGTACTTC.